These 26 T cell receptor beta chains were all obtained from the same sample, sequenced in a study of T cell responses to AZD1222 COVID-19 vaccine (dated by TCRdb to the early 2020s). What this sample's time point label stands for: baseline before first vaccination. Library construction relied on the immunoSEQ multiplex PCR assay. In its TCRdb copy, this immuneACCESS table keeps in-frame sequences only and misses some clones. Where compared with another copy, unresolved V genes explain less than half of these, and the others have no known cause. The sample profile shows about 120,000 clones; 70% to 90% of them were found once. Of the sample, approximately 20% is held by the ten largest clones. Source: peripheral blood, taken on day 0 of AZD1222 vaccination. These receptors were collected from an adult in good health.

This chain joins TRBV28 and TRBJ1-2; D is unclear. The CDR3 loop spans 15 amino acids. Trimming pared 6 bases from V and 3 bases from J, leaving 17 bases between. The germline V gene encodes CDR1 MDHEN and CDR2 SYDVKM. The CDR3 DNA reads as TGTGCCAGCAGCACTAGACAAGCCCTGGACTATGGCTACACCTTC. Its protein product is CASSTRQALDYGYTF.

The chain joins TRBV28 to TRBJ2-1, with D tentatively TRBD1 or TRBD2 (6 bases each). The CDR3 extends over 16 amino acids. Germline-derived CDR1 and CDR2 are MDHEN and SYDVKM. Between the trimmed V and J ends, which lost 3 bases and 0 bases, there was a span of 12 bases. The DNA of the CDR3 is TGTGCCAGCAGTTTCCCCGGGGGCCGCTCCTACAATGAGCAGTTCTTC. It translates to CASSFPGGRSYNEQFF.

This clone is labeled as medium-sized. The CDR3 sequence is CATSRGPEMNRQNTEAFF. The CDR3, as DNA: TGTGCCACCAGCAGAGGTCCGGAGATGAACCGACAGAACACTGAAGCTTTCTTT. The V call is TRBV15, the J call TRBJ1-1; no clear D gene. Germline CDR1 is LNHNV and CDR2 is YYDKDF (reference sequence). The germline V and J ends were trimmed by 1 base and 1 base, with 19 bases remaining between them. The CDR3 contains 18 residues.

The chain has TRBV19 and TRBJ2-7; tentatively, D is TRBD2 (5 bases). The CDR3 sequence is 14 residues long. V was clipped by 5 bases and J by 2 bases, with 13 bases between them. CDR1 LNHDA and CDR2 SQIVND come from the germline V gene (reference sequence). CDR3 nucleotide sequence: TGTGCCAGTAGTCAGGCCCCGGGGACCTACGAGCAGTACTTC. It codes for CASSQAPGTYEQYF.

The V call is TRBV7-9, the J call TRBJ2-2; no clear D. Between the trimmed V and J ends, which lost 5 bases and 1 base, there was a span of 8 bases. The CDR3 consists of 14 residues. Per the germline V gene, CDR1 is SEHNR and CDR2 is FQNEAQ (reference sequence). The CDR3 nucleotides are TGTGCCAGCAGCAGAGACTTGAACACCGGGGAGCTGTTTTTT. It is translated as CASSRDLNTGELFF.

J is TRBJ2-1 and V is TRBV25-1; perhaps TRBD1 as D (5 bases). This CDR3 region has 18 residues. V was trimmed by 4 bases and J by 3 bases, leaving 22 bases between them. In germline, CDR1 is MGHDK, CDR2 SYGVNS. Here the CDR3 DNA reads TGTGCCAGCAGTGGAGAGCAGCGAAGGGGAATCTACTACAATGAGCAGTTCTTC. Translating it yields CASSGEQRRGIYYNEQFF.

The rearrangement links TRBV6-2 or TRBV6-3 to TRBJ2-2; TRBD2 agrees at 7 bases. The CDR3 has 16 amino acids. Germline V gives CDR1 MNHEY, CDR2 SVGEGT. The V gene end was trimmed by 6 bases and the J gene end by 1 base; junction bases not matched to a gene: 8. CDR3 in amino acids: CASSLRLAENTGELFF. The DNA for the CDR3 is TGTGCCAGCAGCCTCCGGCTAGCGGAGAACACCGGGGAGCTGTTTTTT.

The genes are TRBV18 and TRBJ1-2; D is undetermined. This CDR3 has 16 amino acids. Germline assignment: CDR1 KGHSH and CDR2 LQKENI. Between the trimmed V and J ends, which lost 2 bases and 1 base, there was a span of 14 bases. CDR3 sequence (DNA): TGTGCCAGCTCACCAGGTGATATACAATTTAACTATGGCTACACCTTC. It yields the protein CASSPGDIQFNYGYTF.

The rearrangement links TRBV5-1 to TRBJ2-1; TRBD2 agrees at 7 bases. V dropped 4 bases and J dropped 3; count of bases not matched to a gene: 7. The germline V gene encodes CDR1 SGHRS and CDR2 YFSETQ. The CDR3 totals 15 residues. CDR3 sequence (DNA): TGCGCCAGCAGCCCGGGACTACCCCGCTACAATGAGCAGTTCTTC. It is translated as CASSPGLPRYNEQFF.

CDR3 amino acids: CASSQDPPGHPGNQPQHF. Here the CDR3 DNA reads TGTGCCAGCAGCCAAGACCCACCCGGGCACCCCGGCAATCAGCCCCAGCATTTT. The genes are TRBV3-1 (or the pseudogene TRBV3-2) and TRBJ1-5, with D unclear. The length of the CDR3 is 18 residues. In germline, CDR1 is LGHDT, CDR2 YNNKEL (reference sequence). V was clipped by 0 bases and J by 2 bases, with 17 bases between them.

The rearrangement uses TRBV6-5 and TRBJ2-7; possible D gene TRBD2, 5 bases. The CDR3 has 15 amino acids. The V end lost 6 bases, the J end lost 1 base, and 16 bases lay between the germline ends. Per the germline V gene, CDR1 is MNHEY and CDR2 is SVGAGI. This CDR3 is CASSRGILFSYEQYF. The CDR3 region has the DNA TGTGCCAGCAGCAGAGGGATTTTGTTTTCCTACGAGCAGTACTTC.

This clone was found a few times. J is TRBJ1-1 and V is TRBV3-1 (or the pseudogene TRBV3-2); no clear D. Trimming took off 2 bases at V and 6 bases at J, with 10 bases between the two ends. CDR1 and CDR2 (germline): LGHDT, YNNKEL (reference sequence). The CDR3 has 13 amino acids. DNA for the CDR3: TGTGCCAGCAGCCAAAGGGAGGAGGCTGAAGCTTTCTTT. Protein: CASSQREEAEAFF.

V is TRBV6-6 and J is TRBJ2-2; D is unresolved. V was clipped by 2 bases and J by 6 bases, with 13 bases between them. Germline V lookup: CDR1 MNHNY, CDR2 SVGAGI (reference sequence). The length of the CDR3 is 15 residues. In DNA form, the CDR3 reads TGTGCCAGCAGTTACCCGACCCTCGGGCCCGGGGAGCTGTTTTTT. The encoded protein is CASSYPTLGPGELFF.

The chain has TRBV29-1 and TRBJ2-7; TRBD1 aligns across 11 bases. The CDR3 has 14 residues. From germline, CDR1 is SQVTM and CDR2 ANQGSEA. The J segment lost 4 bases and the V segment lost 4 bases, leaving 6 bases of the junction unmatched. The CDR3 protein is CSVVRTGGGYEQYF. The CDR3 coding sequence is TGCAGCGTTGTGAGGACAGGGGGCGGGTACGAGCAGTACTTC.

V is TRBV6-5 and J is TRBJ1-2, with no clear D. Trimming shortened V by 6 bases and J by 2 bases, and 16 bases separated the two germline ends. In germline, CDR1 is MNHEY, CDR2 SVGAGI. The CDR3 has 15 residues. The CDR3 loop reads CASRPALEGNYGYTF. DNA of the CDR3: TGTGCCAGCAGGCCCGCATTAGAAGGGAACTATGGCTACACCTTC.

The chain employs TRBV6-2 or TRBV6-3 and TRBJ2-5; TRBD2 might be the D (6 bases). Germline V lookup: CDR1 MNHEY, CDR2 SVGEGT. Between the trimmed V and J ends, which lost 4 bases and 5 bases, there was a span of 14 bases. The CDR3 has 14 amino acids. DNA of the CDR3: TGTGCCAGCAGTTCCCGAGATGCGGGGGAGACCCAGTACTTC. Amino acids: CASSSRDAGETQYF.

The chain links TRBV6-5 to TRBJ2-7, with TRBD1 matching 12 bases. CDR1 is MNHEY and CDR2 is SVGAGI in the germline V gene. Trimming took 6 bases from V and 7 from J; bases not matched to a gene: 1. This CDR3 is 12 amino acids long. CDR3 protein: CASRGQGAEQYF. The CDR3 nucleotides are TGTGCCAGCAGGGGACAGGGGGCTGAGCAGTACTTC.

CDR3 residues: CASSLQEKGGNYGYTF. CDR3 DNA sequence: TGTGCCAGTAGTCTCCAAGAAAAAGGGGGCAACTATGGCTACACCTTC. The genes are TRBV19 and TRBJ1-2; TRBD1 aligns across 7 bases. The CDR3 has 16 residues. With 5 bases clipped from V and 2 bases from J, the junction kept 11 bases outside the gene matches. Per the germline V gene, CDR1 is LNHDA and CDR2 is SQIVND (reference sequence).

The rearrangement uses TRBV11-2 and TRBJ2-7, with a weak D call TRBD2 (5 bases). CDR1 and CDR2 from the germline V gene are SGHAT and FQNNGV. The CDR3 sequence is 14 residues long. Trimming left V 6 bases short and J 6 bases short, with 18 bases between. The CDR3 DNA sequence: TGTGCCAGCAGAATCCGGGATCCTTTCTCCGAGCAGTACTTC. This sequence encodes CASRIRDPFSEQYF.

The chain has TRBV5-1 and TRBJ2-2, with TRBD1 matching 8 bases. Germline V gene data show CDR1 as SGHRS and CDR2 as YFSETQ. The CDR3 is 15 residues long. V gave up 6 bases and J gave up 0 bases; unmatched junction bases: 4. The CDR3: CASTLGQANTGELFF. In DNA form, the CDR3 reads TGCGCCAGCACCCTGGGACAGGCGAACACCGGGGAGCTGTTTTTT. Variable domain in full (rest from reference TRBV5-1 and TRBJ2-2): KAGVTQTPRYLIKTRGQQVTLSCSPISGHRSVSWYQQTPGQGLQFLFEYFSETQRNKGNFPGRFSGRQFSNSRSEMNVSTLELGDSALYLCASTLGQANTGELFFGEGSRLTVL.

The genes are TRBV9 and TRBJ1-6, with D possibly matching TRBD1 (5 bases). This CDR3 spans 15 amino acids. The germline gives CDR1 SGDLS, CDR2 YYNGEE. Trimming took 0 bases from V and 8 from J, leaving 12 bases between them. The CDR3 reads CASSVAETVYSPLHF. The CDR3 DNA sequence: TGTGCCAGCAGCGTAGCTGAGACAGTATATTCACCCCTCCACTTT.

This clone was recorded a few times. This rearrangement joins TRBV24-1 to TRBJ1-1; the D is unclear. Deletions cut 3 bases from V and 3 bases from J, with 13 bases between. The CDR3 runs 15 residues. Germline values: CDR1 KGHDR, CDR2 SFDVKD. The DNA for the CDR3 is TGTGCCACCAGTGATACGACAAGTGGTGACACTGAAGCTTTCTTT. It codes for CATSDTTSGDTEAFF.

This sequence joins TRBV6-5 and TRBJ2-7; TRBD1 might be the D (6 bases). Trimming removed 5 bases from V and 3 bases from J, with 11 bases in between. The germline V gene has CDR1 MNHEY and CDR2 SVGAGI. This CDR3 comprises 13 residues. The DNA for the CDR3 is TGTGCCAGCAGTCGTTACAGGGTCTACGAGCAGTACTTC. It translates to CASSRYRVYEQYF.

The V call is TRBV5-1, the J call TRBJ2-2; D not certain. The length of the CDR3 is 14 residues. V lost 2 bases and J lost 4, with 9 bases in between. Germline CDR1 reads SGHRS; CDR2 reads YFSETQ. The CDR3 loop is CASSFVVSTGELFF. CDR3 DNA sequence: TGCGCCAGCAGCTTCGTAGTAAGCACCGGGGAGCTGTTTTTT.

The chain couples TRBV9 to TRBJ2-1, with a tentative D call TRBD2 (5 bases). Trimming took off 0 bases at V and 0 bases at J, with 7 bases between the two ends. This CDR3 has 15 amino acids. The germline gives CDR1 SGDLS, CDR2 YYNGEE. DNA of the CDR3: TGTGCCAGCAGCGTAGGAGGGCTCTCCTACAATGAGCAGTTCTTC. Translation gives CASSVGGLSYNEQFF.

The V call is TRBV30, the J call TRBJ1-2; 7 positions match TRBD1. V was clipped by 3 bases and J by 0 bases; unmatched bases: 4. The CDR3 sequence is 14 residues long. Germline CDR1 is GTSNPN and CDR2 is SVGIG (reference sequence). The CDR3 region is CAWRIQGTNYGYTF. CDR3 coding DNA: TGTGCCTGGAGAATACAGGGGACTAACTATGGCTACACCTTC.